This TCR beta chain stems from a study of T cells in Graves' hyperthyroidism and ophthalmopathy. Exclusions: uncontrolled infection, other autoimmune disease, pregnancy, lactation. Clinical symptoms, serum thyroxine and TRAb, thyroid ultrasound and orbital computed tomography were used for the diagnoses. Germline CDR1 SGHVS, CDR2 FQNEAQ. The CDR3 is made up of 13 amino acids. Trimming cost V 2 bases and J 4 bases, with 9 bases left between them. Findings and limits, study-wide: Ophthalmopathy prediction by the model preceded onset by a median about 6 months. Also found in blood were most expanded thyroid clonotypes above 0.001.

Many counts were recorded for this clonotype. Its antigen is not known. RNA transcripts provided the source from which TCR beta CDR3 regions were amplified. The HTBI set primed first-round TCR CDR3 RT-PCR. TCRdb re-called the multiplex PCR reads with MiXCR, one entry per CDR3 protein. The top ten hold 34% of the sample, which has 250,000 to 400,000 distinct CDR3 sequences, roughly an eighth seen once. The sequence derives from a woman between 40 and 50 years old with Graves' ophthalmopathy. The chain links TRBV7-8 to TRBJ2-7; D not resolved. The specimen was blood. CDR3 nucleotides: TGTGCCAGCAGCTTATACGTTGGGTACGAGCAGTACTTC. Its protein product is CASSLYVGYEQYF.